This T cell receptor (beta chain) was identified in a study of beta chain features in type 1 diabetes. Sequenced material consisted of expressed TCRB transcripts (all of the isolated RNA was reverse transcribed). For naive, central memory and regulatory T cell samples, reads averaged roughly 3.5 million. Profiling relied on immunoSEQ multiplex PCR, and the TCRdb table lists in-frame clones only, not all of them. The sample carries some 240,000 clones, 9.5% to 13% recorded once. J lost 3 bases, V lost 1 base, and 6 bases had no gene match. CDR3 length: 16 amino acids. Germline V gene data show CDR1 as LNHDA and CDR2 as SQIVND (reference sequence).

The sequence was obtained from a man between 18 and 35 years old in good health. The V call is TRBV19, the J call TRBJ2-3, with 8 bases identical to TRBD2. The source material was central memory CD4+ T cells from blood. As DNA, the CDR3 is TGTGCCAGTAGTATAGCGGCTAGCGGGCATACAGATACGCAGTATTTT. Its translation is CASSIAASGHTDTQYF.